This TCR beta chain emerged from a study of cytomegalovirus exposure and HLA in healthy donors. General study results and limits: The classifier reportedly diagnosed cytomegalovirus status with high sensitivity and specificity.

The protocol was immunoSEQ multiplex PCR, while the TCRdb copy is restricted to in-frame clones and leaves out a portion. The data show 150,000 to 200,000 clones, roughly 80% seen once. There are a few counts of this clone. Its target is unknown. This receptor was identified in a woman aged 18-29 years in good health and CMV-seropositive. Input material: PBMCs.

CDR3 nucleotides: TGTGCCAGCAGTTACCTCTCACTGGAGGTTTCACCCCTCCACTTT. Amino acid sequence: CASSYLSLEVSPLHF. This chain uses TRBV6-5 with TRBJ1-6; D not resolved. CDR1 is MNHEY, CDR2 SVGAGI, per germline. This CDR3 is built from 15 residues. V lost 2 bases to trimming and J lost 9 bases, with 14 bases between them.